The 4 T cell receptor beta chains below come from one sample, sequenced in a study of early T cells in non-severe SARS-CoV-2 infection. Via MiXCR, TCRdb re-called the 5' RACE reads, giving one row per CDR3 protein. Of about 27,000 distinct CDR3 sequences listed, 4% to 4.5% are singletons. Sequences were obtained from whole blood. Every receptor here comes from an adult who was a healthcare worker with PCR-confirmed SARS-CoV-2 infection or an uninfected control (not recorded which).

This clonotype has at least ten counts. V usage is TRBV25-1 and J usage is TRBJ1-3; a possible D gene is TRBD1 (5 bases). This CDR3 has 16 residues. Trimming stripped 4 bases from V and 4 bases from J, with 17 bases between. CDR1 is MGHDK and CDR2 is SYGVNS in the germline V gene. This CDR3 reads CASSALPPGSGNTIYF. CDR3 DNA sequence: TGTGCCAGCAGTGCCCTACCCCCAGGGAGCGGAAACACCATATATTTT.

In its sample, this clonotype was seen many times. The CDR3 protein is CASRRWASTGGYTF. The DNA for the CDR3 is TGTGCCAGCCGGCGATGGGCCTCGACGGGAGGCTACACCTTC. V and J are TRBV12-3 or TRBV12-4 and TRBJ1-2, with no clear D. CDR3 length: 14 amino acids. Trimming removed 8 bases from V and 8 bases from J, with 21 bases in between.

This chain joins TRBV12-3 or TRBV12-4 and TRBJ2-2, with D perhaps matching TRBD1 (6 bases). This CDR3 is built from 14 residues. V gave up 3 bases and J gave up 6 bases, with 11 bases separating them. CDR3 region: CASSFQAGAGELFF. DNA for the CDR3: TGTGCCAGCAGTTTCCAGGCAGGGGCCGGGGAGCTGTTTTTT.

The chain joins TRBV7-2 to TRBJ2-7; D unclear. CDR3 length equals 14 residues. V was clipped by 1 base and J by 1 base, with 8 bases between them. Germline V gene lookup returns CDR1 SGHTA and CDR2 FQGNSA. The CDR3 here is CASSLVMASYEQYF. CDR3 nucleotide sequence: TGTGCCAGCAGCTTAGTCATGGCATCCTACGAGCAGTACTTC.